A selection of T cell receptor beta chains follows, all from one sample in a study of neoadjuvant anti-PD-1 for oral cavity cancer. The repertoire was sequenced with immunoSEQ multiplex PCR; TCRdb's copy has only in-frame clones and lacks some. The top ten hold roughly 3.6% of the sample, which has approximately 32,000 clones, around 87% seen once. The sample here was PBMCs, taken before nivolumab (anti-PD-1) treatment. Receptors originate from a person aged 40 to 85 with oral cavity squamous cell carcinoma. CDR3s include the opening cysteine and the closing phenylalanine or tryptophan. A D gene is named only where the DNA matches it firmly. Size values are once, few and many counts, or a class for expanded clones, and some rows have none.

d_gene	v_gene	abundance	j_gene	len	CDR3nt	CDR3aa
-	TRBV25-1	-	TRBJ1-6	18	TGTGCCAGCAGTGAAAGGGCCAGAGGAATAGAGGGCAATTCACCCCTCCACTTT	CASSERARGIEGNSPLHF
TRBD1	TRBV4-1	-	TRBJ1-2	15	TGCGCCAGCAGCCAAGTAGCGGGCAGGGGGCATGGCTACACCTTC	CASSQVAGRGHGYTF
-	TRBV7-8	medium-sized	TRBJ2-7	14	TGTGCCAGCAGCTTAGCTTCGTGGGGGGACGAGCAGTACTTC	CASSLASWGDEQYF
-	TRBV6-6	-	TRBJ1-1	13	TGTGCCAGCAGTTACACGAGAGGCTCTGAAGCTTTCTTT	CASSYTRGSEAFF
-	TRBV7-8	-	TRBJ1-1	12	TGTGCCAGCAGCCCCGGGACACTTGAAGCTTTCTTT	CASSPGTLEAFF
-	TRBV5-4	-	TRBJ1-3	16	TGTGCCAGCAGCTCTCTACAGGGTATATCTGGAAACACCATATATTTT	CASSSLQGISGNTIYF
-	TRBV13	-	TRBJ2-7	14	TGTGCCAGCAGCTTAGGTCCCCCGTCCTACGAGCAGTACTTC	CASSLGPPSYEQYF
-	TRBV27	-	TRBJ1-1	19	TGTGCCAGCAGCCCCACCTCCCGAGGGATAGCGATAATGAACACTGAAGCTTTCTTT	CASSPTSRGIAIMNTEAFF
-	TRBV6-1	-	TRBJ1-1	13	TGTGCCATCGTTCCCCTTGAGAACACTGAAGCTTTCTTT	CAIVPLENTEAFF
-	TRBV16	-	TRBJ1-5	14	TGTGCCAGCAGCCAATCGGGGAGCAATCAGCCCCAGCATTTT	CASSQSGSNQPQHF
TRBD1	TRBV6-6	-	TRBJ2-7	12	TGTGCCAGCAGTTTAGACAGGGGCGAGCAGTACTTC	CASSLDRGEQYF
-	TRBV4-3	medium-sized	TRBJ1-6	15	TGCGCCAGCAGCCAATCTCGGGACGGATATTCACCCCTCCACTTT	CASSQSRDGYSPLHF
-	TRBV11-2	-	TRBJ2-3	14	TGTGCCAGCAGCCCTAAGACCCACACAGATACGCAGTATTTT	CASSPKTHTDTQYF
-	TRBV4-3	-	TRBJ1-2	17	TGCGCCAGCAGCCAAGAGTGGCGATTTGTCCCGAACTATGGCTACACCTTC	CASSQEWRFVPNYGYTF
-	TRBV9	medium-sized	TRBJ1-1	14	TGTGCCAGCAGCGTAGACAACAGGAACACTGAAGCTTTCTTT	CASSVDNRNTEAFF
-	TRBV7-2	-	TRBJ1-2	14	TGTGCCAGCAGCTTAGTGGACGAGGGCTATGGCTACACCTTC	CASSLVDEGYGYTF
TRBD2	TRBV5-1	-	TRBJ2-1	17	TGCGCCAGCAGCCCAGAAGCGGGGGGAAGTACCTACAATGAGCAGTTCTTC	CASSPEAGGSTYNEQFF
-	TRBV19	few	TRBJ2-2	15	TGTGCCAGTAAAAAGCCCTCGGGGGATACCGGGGAGCTGTTTTTT	CASKKPSGDTGELFF
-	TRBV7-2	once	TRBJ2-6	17	TGTGCCAGCAGCCTTTCCCTGCGAAACCCTGGGGCCAACGTCCTGACTTTC	CASSLSLRNPGANVLTF
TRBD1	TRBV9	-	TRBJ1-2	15	TGTGCCAGCAGCGAACGGACAGGGGCCCTTTATGGCTACACCTTC	CASSERTGALYGYTF
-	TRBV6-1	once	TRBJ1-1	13	TGTGCCAGCAGTGGCAGAGTGAACACTGAAGCTTTCTTT	CASSGRVNTEAFF
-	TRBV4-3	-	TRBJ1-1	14	TGCGCCAGCAGCCAAGCAGAGGGGAACACTGAAGCTTTCTTT	CASSQAEGNTEAFF
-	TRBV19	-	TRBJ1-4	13	TGTGCCAGTAGTATCCGAGTTGGAGAAAAACTGTTTTTT	CASSIRVGEKLFF
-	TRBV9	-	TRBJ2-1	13	TGTGCCAGCAGCGTAGGATTGGGGGGTGAGCAGTTCTTC	CASSVGLGGEQFF
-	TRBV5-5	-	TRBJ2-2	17	TGTGCCAGCAGCTTGGATTCAGGGGCCCCGGACACCGGGGAGCTGTTTTTT	CASSLDSGAPDTGELFF
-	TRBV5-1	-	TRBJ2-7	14	TGCGCCAGCAGCGCCGGGACGGCCCACTCCGAGCAGTACTTC	CASSAGTAHSEQYF